These T cell receptor beta chains were read from a single sample in a study of siplizumab effects on memory and regulatory T cells. Method: immunoSEQ multiplex PCR; TCRdb's copy keeps in-frame clones and lacks some. The sample includes roughly 64,000 clones, approximately 96% seen only once; the top ten take roughly 0.097%. Sequencing was done on a sample of naive CD8+ T cells sorted from blood. Every receptor here comes from a human donor in good health. Each CDR3 is given with its conserved first and last residue. The D gene is left open where the match is weak. Expanded clones are given a class, and other clones once, few, many or no size at all.

DNA	CDR3	size	D	V	J
TGTGCCAGTAGAATATACGGGCAAGGGGAGACCCAGTACTTC	CASRIYGQGETQYF	-	-	TRBV28	TRBJ2-5
TGTGCCAGCAGCTTAGATAGTCCTCGGATGGGAGATACGCAGTATTTT	CASSLDSPRMGDTQYF	-	-	TRBV11-2	TRBJ2-3
TGTGCCAGCAGCAGAGGGGTAGGGGAAGCTTTCTTT	CASSRGVGEAFF	-	-	TRBV7-6	TRBJ1-1
TGTGCCAGCGGGCCTTACAGGGATTCTGAAGCTTTCTTT	CASGPYRDSEAFF	-	-	TRBV6-1	TRBJ1-1
TGTGCCAGCAGTTTGACTAGCGGGGGGACAGATACGCAGTATTTT	CASSLTSGGTDTQYF	-	TRBD2	TRBV6-6	TRBJ2-3
TGTGCCAGCAGTTTATCGGGGGGAAACTCTGGGGCCAACGTCCTGACTTTC	CASSLSGGNSGANVLTF	-	-	TRBV27	TRBJ2-6
TGTGCCTGGAGTGTAGAGAGCACTGAAGCTTTCTTT	CAWSVESTEAFF	-	-	TRBV30	TRBJ1-1
TGTGCCAGCAGTTTACCAGGTACAGGAAACACCATATATTTT	CASSLPGTGNTIYF	-	-	TRBV28	TRBJ1-3
TGCGCCAGCAGCCAAGATCACATAGCCCCTGCAACTAATGAAAAACTGTTTTTT	CASSQDHIAPATNEKLFF	-	-	TRBV4-1	TRBJ1-4
TGTGCCAGCAGCCAGGACAGGGTCTCGACTAATTCACCCCTCCACTTT	CASSQDRVSTNSPLHF	-	TRBD1	TRBV7-6	TRBJ1-6
TGTGCCAGCAGCCCCGGGGGGGCGAACACTGAAGCTTTCTTT	CASSPGGANTEAFF	once	-	TRBV6-5	TRBJ1-1
TGTGCCGGACTCGGACAGGGGGCGCGTGAAAAACTGTTTTTT	CAGLGQGAREKLFF	-	TRBD1	TRBV30	TRBJ1-4
TGTGCCAGCAGCCATCTCCCCCGGGACGGAAATGAAAAACTGTTTTTT	CASSHLPRDGNEKLFF	-	-	TRBV14	TRBJ1-4
TGTGCCACCGAGACCGGGACAGGGAACACCGGGGAGCTGTTTTTT	CATETGTGNTGELFF	-	TRBD1	TRBV2	TRBJ2-2
TGTGCCAGCAGTGATCTCAGGGGTGTTATAGATGGCTACACCTTC	CASSDLRGVIDGYTF	-	-	TRBV6-1	TRBJ1-2
TGTGCCTGGAGTTCGCGGGACAGGGGGCTTCAGGATGAGCAGTTCTTC	CAWSSRDRGLQDEQFF	-	TRBD1	TRBV30	TRBJ2-1
TGTGCCAGCAGCCTCCAGGGACAGGGAGGAAAACTGTTTTTT	CASSLQGQGGKLFF	-	TRBD1	TRBV14	TRBJ1-4
TGTGCCAGCAGCGTAGCAGGGCAACCCTCCTACGAGCAGTACTTC	CASSVAGQPSYEQYF	-	-	TRBV9	TRBJ2-7
TGTGCCAGCAGTCGGACTAGCGGGGGGGCCTACGAGCAGTACTTC	CASSRTSGGAYEQYF	-	TRBD2	TRBV2	TRBJ2-7
TGTGCCAGCAGCTTAGTCACTGGAGATCAGCCCCAGCATTTT	CASSLVTGDQPQHF	-	-	TRBV7-9	TRBJ1-5
TGTGCCAGCAGTGACACAACTAATGAAAAACTGTTTTTT	CASSDTTNEKLFF	-	-	TRBV2	TRBJ1-4
TGTGCCAGCAGCGTAGGGGATCTTAATGAAAAACTGTTTTTT	CASSVGDLNEKLFF	-	-	TRBV9	TRBJ1-4
TGTGCCTGGAGTGTAGGTTTTAACTATGGCTACACCTTC	CAWSVGFNYGYTF	-	-	TRBV30	TRBJ1-2
TGCGCCAGCAGCTCCTACGAGCAGTACTTC	CASSSYEQYF	-	-	TRBV5-1	TRBJ2-7
TGTGCCAGCAGCCCAGGACCCTACTTCCCGGGACAGGGGTCCGATGGCTACACCTTC	CASSPGPYFPGQGSDGYTF	-	TRBD1	TRBV11-2	TRBJ1-2
TGTGCCAGTAGTATCTTCCCGAATCGCTACAATGAGCAGTTCTTC	CASSIFPNRYNEQFF	-	-	TRBV19	TRBJ2-1